This passage covers 13 T cell receptor beta chains from one sample sequenced in a study of cytomegalovirus exposure and HLA in healthy donors. The study ran its PCR with 60 Vbeta and 13 Jbeta primers. Produced via immunoSEQ multiplex PCR; TCRdb's table is partial and in-frame only. The sample contains under 95,000 clones, over 60% of which appear only once. Material for sequencing was PBMCs. These TCRs come from a male donor in good health and CMV-seronegative.

This sequence joins TRBV7-9 and TRBJ2-1; 13 bases are shared with TRBD2. There are 15 residues in the CDR3. CDR1 is SEHNR, CDR2 FQNEAQ, per germline (reference sequence). The V and J ends lost 5 bases and 7 bases, in that order; junction bases with no gene match: 5. CDR3 in amino acids: CASSPGLAGPNEQFF. The CDR3 nucleotides are TGTGCCAGCAGCCCGGGACTAGCGGGACCGAATGAGCAGTTCTTC.

This sequence joins TRBV7-3 and TRBJ2-3; 10 positions agree with TRBD2. Germline V gene lookup returns CDR1 SGHTA and CDR2 FQGTGA. There are 15 residues in the CDR3. V dropped 2 bases and J dropped 1; count of bases not matched to a gene: 0. The CDR3 loop reads CASSLGLAGTDTQYF. The DNA for the CDR3 is TGTGCCAGCAGCTTAGGACTAGCGGGCACAGATACGCAGTATTTT.

Points on this clone: At one of its ends the junction is not consistent with the germline gene, which may arise from a read error. The chain carries TRBV7-9 and TRBJ2-7, with a tentative D call TRBD1 (6 bases). This CDR3 has 18 residues. Germline lookup yields CDR1 SEHNR and CDR2 FQNEAQ (reference sequence). CDR3 sequence reads: CSSTTGKGQIGINYEQYF. The CDR3 DNA sequence: TGTTCCAGCACAACGGGAAAAGGACAGATAGGAATTAACTACGAGCAGTACTTC.

The rearrangement uses TRBV4-1 and TRBJ2-5; 8 bases agree with TRBD1. The germline V gene encodes CDR1 MGHRA and CDR2 YSYEKL. V gave up 7 bases and J gave up 11 bases; unmatched junction bases: 15. The CDR3 is 14 residues long. CDR3 loop: CASNHKQGAREQYF. Written as DNA, the CDR3 is TGCGCCAGCAATCACAAGCAGGGGGCTCGGGAGCAGTACTTC.

This clone was picked up one time. The CDR3: CASSSVYPETQYF. CDR3 coding DNA: TGTGCCAGCAGCTCTGTGTATCCGGAGACCCAGTACTTC. The chain carries TRBV5-8 and TRBJ2-5; D uncertain. Germline CDR1 and CDR2: SGHTS and YDEGEE. Trimming stripped 3 bases from V and 5 bases from J, with 11 bases between. This CDR3 comprises 13 residues.

J is TRBJ1-6 and V is TRBV25-1; 9 bases are a match to TRBD1. V lost 6 bases to trimming and J lost 5 bases; unmatched junction nucleotides: 5. The CDR3 has 15 residues. Germline values: CDR1 MGHDK, CDR2 SYGVNS. The CDR3 region is CASSRTGDNNSPLHF. CDR3 nucleotides: TGTGCCAGCAGCCGGACAGGGGATAATAATTCACCCCTCCACTTT.

V gene TRBV30 combines with J gene TRBJ2-5; TRBD1 is a possible D gene (6 bases). V shed 0 bases and J shed 4 bases, with 15 bases lying between them. The germline V gene has CDR1 GTSNPN and CDR2 SVGIG (reference sequence). This CDR3 comprises 15 residues. CDR3 nucleotide sequence: TGTGCCTGGAGTGTACTTAGGGGGTCTATAGAGACCCAGTACTTC. Its translation is CAWSVLRGSIETQYF.

The chain uses TRBV30 and TRBJ2-7; maybe TRBD1 (6 bases). V lost 5 bases, J lost 5 bases, and 10 bases lay in between. The CDR3 totals 11 residues. Germline CDR1 is GTSNPN and CDR2 is SVGIG (reference sequence). Here the CDR3 DNA reads TGTGCCTGGGGCAGGGGAGACGAGCAGTACTTC. This sequence encodes CAWGRGDEQYF. Full variable domain (missing parts from reference TRBV30 and TRBJ2-7): SQTIHQWPATLVQPVGSPLSLECTVEGTSNPNLYWYRQAAGRGLQLLFYSVGIGQISSEVPQNLSASRPQDRQFILSSKKLLLSDSGFYLCAWGRGDEQYFGPGTRLTVT.

The CDR3: CASSIQGRVGYTF. In DNA, the CDR3 is TGTGCCAGTAGCATACAGGGGCGAGTGGGCTACACCTTC. V is TRBV19 and J is TRBJ1-2; 7 positions agree with TRBD1. This CDR3 has 13 residues. V was clipped by 6 bases and J by 8 bases; unmatched bases: 9. Germline-derived CDR1 and CDR2 are LNHDA and SQIVND (reference sequence).

The CDR3 DNA is TGTGCTAGTGGAACCGGGACTAGCGGCCAAGAGACCCAGTACTTC. Protein product: CASGTGTSGQETQYF. The rearrangement links TRBV12-5 to TRBJ2-5, with 11 bases matching TRBD2. After removal of 6 bases from V and 1 base from J, the junction contained 4 bases not matched to a gene. The CDR3 is 15 residues long. The V gene's germline CDR1 is LGHNT and CDR2 FRNRAP.

The rearrangement uses TRBV5-6 and TRBJ1-2, with 8 bases matching TRBD1. The germline CDR1 and CDR2 sequences are SGHDT and YYEEEE. J was trimmed by 4 bases and V by 4 bases; bases with no gene match: 9. This CDR3 spans 15 amino acids. CDR3 sequence (DNA): TGTGCCAGCAGCCAGGGGGCTCGGGGAATCTATGGCTACACCTTC. As protein: CASSQGARGIYGYTF. The complete variable domain, with remaining parts taken from reference TRBV5-6 and TRBJ1-2, reads DAGVTQSPTHLIKTRGQQVTLRCSPKSGHDTVSWYQQALGQGPQFIFQYYEEEERQRGNFPDRFSGHQFPNYSSELNVNALLLGDSALYLCASSQGARGIYGYTFGSGTRLTVV.

The V and J genes are TRBV7-9 and TRBJ1-1; D remains ambiguous. Trimming removed 4 bases from V and 5 bases from J, with 20 bases in between. Germline V CDR1 and CDR2: SEHNR, FQNEAQ (reference sequence). The CDR3 is 16 residues long. The CDR3 DNA reads TGTGCCAGCAGCTCCCCAAACCGGGGAATTGGGACTGAAGCTTTCTTT. It yields the protein CASSSPNRGIGTEAFF.

The chain couples TRBV28 to TRBJ1-1, with a weak D call TRBD1 (6 bases). The CDR3 sequence is 20 residues long. The germline V gene encodes CDR1 MDHEN and CDR2 SYDVKM. Deletions cut 5 bases from V and 2 bases from J, with 30 bases between. The CDR3 nucleotides read TGTGCCAGCAGTGCACCCGGGTTCCGGGGACAAAGGCCGAGAAACACTGAAGCTTTCTTT. Translated, it gives CASSAPGFRGQRPRNTEAFF.